This entry describes one T cell receptor (beta chain). This sample was taken from a study of metastatic and nonmetastatic thyroid tumors. Through MiXCR, TCRdb re-clonotyped the PCR reads. The table has approximately 35,000 clones, around 17% seen once. This CDR3 region has 15 residues. The V and J ends lost 0 bases and 4 bases respectively, with 13 bases between them. Germline values: CDR1 LGHNA, CDR2 YNFKEQ. All patients were untreated before thyroid surgery. The sequencing sample was made of blood. This clonotype originated in a male donor with papillary thyroid cancer or a benign thyroid nodule (not recorded which). Some clones in this sample may be carry-over from other donors' samples. The gene calls are TRBV4-2 and TRBJ2-7; D gene uncertain. The CDR3 nucleotides are TGTGCCAGCAGCCAAGATCTTGCCTTAGGTTACGAGCAGTACTTC. Translation: CASSQDLALGYEQYF.